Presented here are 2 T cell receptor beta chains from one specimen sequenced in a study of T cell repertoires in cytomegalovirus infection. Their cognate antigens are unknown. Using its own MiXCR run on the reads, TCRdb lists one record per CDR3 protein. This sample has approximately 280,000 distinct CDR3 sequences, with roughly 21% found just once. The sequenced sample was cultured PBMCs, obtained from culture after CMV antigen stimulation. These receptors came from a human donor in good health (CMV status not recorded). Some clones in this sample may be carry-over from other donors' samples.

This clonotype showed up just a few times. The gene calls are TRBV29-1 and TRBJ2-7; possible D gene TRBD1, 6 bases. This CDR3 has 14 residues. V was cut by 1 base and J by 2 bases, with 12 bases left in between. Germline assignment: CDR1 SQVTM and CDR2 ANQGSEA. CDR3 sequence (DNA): TGCAGCGTTGAAGGGACAGCTTCGACCTACGAGCAGTACTTC. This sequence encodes CSVEGTASTYEQYF.

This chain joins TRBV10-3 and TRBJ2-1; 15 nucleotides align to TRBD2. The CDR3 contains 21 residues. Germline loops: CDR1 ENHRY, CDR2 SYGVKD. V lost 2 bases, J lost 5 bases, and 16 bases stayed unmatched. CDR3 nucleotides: TGTGCCATCAGTGAGCCCCCCGGGACTAGCGGGAGGCGGGGTGAGAACAATGAGCAGTTCTTC. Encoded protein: CAISEPPGTSGRRGENNEQFF.